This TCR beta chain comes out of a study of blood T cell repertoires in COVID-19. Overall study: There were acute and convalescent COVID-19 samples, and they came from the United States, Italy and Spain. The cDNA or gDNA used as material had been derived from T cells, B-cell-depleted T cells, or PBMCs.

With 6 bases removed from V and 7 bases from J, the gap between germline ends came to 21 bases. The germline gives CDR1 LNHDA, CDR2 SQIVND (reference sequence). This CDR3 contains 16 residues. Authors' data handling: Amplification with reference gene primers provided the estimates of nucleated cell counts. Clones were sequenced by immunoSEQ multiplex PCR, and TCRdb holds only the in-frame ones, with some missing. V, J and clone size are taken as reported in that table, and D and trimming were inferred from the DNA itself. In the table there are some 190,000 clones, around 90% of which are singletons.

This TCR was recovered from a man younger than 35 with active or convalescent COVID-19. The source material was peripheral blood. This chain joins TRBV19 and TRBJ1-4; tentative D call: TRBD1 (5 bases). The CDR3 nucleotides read TGTGCCAGTAGGGAGACTTACAGGAACCTGGCTGAAAAACTGTTTTTT. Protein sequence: CASRETYRNLAEKLFF.